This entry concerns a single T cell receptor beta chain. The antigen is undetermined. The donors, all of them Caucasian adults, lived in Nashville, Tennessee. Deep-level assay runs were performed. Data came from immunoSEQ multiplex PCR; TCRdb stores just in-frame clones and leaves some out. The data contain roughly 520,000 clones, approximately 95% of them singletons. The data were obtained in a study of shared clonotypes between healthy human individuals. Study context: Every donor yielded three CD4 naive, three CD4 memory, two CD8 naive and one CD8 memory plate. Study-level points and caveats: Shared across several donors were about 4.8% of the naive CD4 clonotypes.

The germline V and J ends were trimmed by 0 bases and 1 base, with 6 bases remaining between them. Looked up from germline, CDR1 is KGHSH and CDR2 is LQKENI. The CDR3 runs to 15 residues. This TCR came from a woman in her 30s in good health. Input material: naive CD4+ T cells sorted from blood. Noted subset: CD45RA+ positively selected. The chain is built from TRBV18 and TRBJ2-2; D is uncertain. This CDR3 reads CASSPPLGNTGELFF. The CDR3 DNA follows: TGTGCCAGCTCACCACCGTTGGGGAACACCGGGGAGCTGTTTTTT.